The present TCR beta chain was sequenced within a study of blood T cell repertoires in COVID-19. Looking at the study overall: Samples representing acute and convalescent COVID-19 were sourced from the United States, Italy and Spain. The cDNA or gDNA used as material had been derived from T cells, B-cell-depleted T cells, or PBMCs.

Profiled with immunoSEQ multiplex PCR; TCRdb holds only in-frame clones, not every one. The data hold about 240,000 clones, with around 87% observed a single time. CDR3 length: 19 residues. With V trimmed by 4 bases and J by 8 bases, 24 bases remained unmatched. CDR1 SGHRS and CDR2 YFSETQ come from the germline V gene. Participants were aged roughly 18 to 90 years, lived in 24 US areas, and enrolled virtually. Cohorts were based on clinical histories the participants reported. The J gene is TRBJ2-1, the V gene TRBV5-1; 7 nucleotides match TRBD2. The specimen was PBMCs or T cells enriched from blood (not recorded which). The clonotype comes from a woman in her forties with acute COVID-19. As DNA, the CDR3 is TGCGCCAGCAGCATCCGGGTGGGGAGCGGGACCCGAGTCGGGGATGAGCAGTTCTTC. This gives the protein CASSIRVGSGTRVGDEQFF.